The source of this T cell receptor beta chain is a study of blood T cell repertoires in COVID-19. Overall study: From the United States, Italy and Spain came samples of acute and convalescent COVID-19. Nucleic acid was either cDNA or gDNA, and it came from T cells, B-cell-depleted T cells, or PBMCs.

Enrolment of Seattle patients took place during active infection, and they were followed longitudinally. In germline, CDR1 is SGHTA, CDR2 FQGNSA. The CDR3 length is 14 residues. Deletions cut 5 bases from V and 1 base from J, with 11 bases between. Methods used by the authors: Using reference gene primer amplification, nucleated cell counts were estimated. Data came from immunoSEQ multiplex PCR; TCRdb stores just in-frame clones and leaves some out. V and J calls plus clone size are reproduced from that table; the DNA served to infer D and trimming. The sample lists about 350,000 clones, 87% occurring once.

Source material: peripheral blood. The chain combines TRBV7-2 with TRBJ1-1; D unresolved. The sequence came from a man younger than 40 with COVID-19, enrolled during active disease. This chain's CDR3 is CASSPQAGNTEAFF. DNA for the CDR3: TGTGCCAGCAGCCCGCAAGCAGGGAACACTGAAGCTTTCTTT.